The source of this T cell receptor (beta chain) is a study of T-cell reconstitution after alpha-beta-depleted transplantation in children. In germline, CDR1 is SGDLS, CDR2 YYNGEE. The trim removed 2 bases at V and 0 bases at J, leaving 1 base unmatched. This CDR3 has 15 amino acids. This sample's TCRbeta library carried unique molecular identifier barcodes. TCRdb itself ran the PCR reads through MiXCR, one entry per CDR3 protein. The sample carries 500,000 to 600,000 distinct CDR3 sequences, roughly 27% recorded once. Regarding this clonotype: Its matching antigen is unknown.

Study outcomes and limitations: The study reportedly traced alpha-beta T cells about two months after transplant to several hundred expanded graft clones. At day 60, the high TCRbeta diversity found in some patients originated from recipient T cells and thymic progenitors that had survived. Counts and diversity of T cells one year after transplant came mostly from newly produced T cells.

This chain links TRBV9 with TRBJ2-1, with TRBD2 matching over 8 bases. The specimen comprised PBMCs, sampled before TCRalphabeta/CD19-depleted stem cell transplant. The sequence was collected from a boy under three years old with Wiskott-Aldrich syndrome, due to receive a stem cell transplant. The CDR3 is CASSVSGVSYNEQFF. CDR3 DNA: TGTGCCAGCAGCGTTAGCGGGGTCTCCTACAATGAGCAGTTCTTC.